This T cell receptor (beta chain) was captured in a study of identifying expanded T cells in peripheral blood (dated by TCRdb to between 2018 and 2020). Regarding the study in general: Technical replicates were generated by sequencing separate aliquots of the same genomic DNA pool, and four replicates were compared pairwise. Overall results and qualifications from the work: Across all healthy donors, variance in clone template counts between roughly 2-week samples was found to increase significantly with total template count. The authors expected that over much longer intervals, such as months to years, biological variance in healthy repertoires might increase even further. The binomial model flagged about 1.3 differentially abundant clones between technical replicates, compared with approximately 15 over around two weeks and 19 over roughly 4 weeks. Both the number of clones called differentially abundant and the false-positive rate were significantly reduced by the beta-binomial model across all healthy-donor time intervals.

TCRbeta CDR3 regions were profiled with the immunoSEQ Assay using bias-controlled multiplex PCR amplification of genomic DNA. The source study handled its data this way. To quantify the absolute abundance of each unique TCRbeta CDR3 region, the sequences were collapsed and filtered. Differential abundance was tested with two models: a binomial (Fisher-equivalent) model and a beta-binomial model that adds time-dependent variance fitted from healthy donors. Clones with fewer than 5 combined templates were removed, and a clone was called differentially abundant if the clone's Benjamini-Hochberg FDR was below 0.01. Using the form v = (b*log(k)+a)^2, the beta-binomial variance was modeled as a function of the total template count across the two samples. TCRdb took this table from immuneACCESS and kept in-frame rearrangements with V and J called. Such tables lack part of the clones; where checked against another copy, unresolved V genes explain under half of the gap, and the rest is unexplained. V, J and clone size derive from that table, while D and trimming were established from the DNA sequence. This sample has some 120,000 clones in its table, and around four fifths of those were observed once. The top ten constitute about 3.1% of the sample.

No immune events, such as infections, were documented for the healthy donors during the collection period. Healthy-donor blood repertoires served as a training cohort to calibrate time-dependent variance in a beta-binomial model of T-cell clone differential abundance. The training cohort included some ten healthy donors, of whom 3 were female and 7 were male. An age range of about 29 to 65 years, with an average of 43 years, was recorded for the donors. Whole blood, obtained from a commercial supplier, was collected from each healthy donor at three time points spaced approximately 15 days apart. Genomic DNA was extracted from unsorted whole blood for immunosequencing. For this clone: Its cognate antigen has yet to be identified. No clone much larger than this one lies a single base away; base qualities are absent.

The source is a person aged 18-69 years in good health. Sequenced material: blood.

The CDR3 region reads CASSFDQTGENGYTF. The DNA is TGTGCCAGCAGCTTCGATCAAACAGGGGAGAATGGCTACACCTTC. The chain links TRBV5-4 with TRBJ1-2, with TRBD1 matching 7 junction bases. V trim: 2 bases; J trim: 6 bases; unmatched bases: 10. The CDR3 goes from the cysteine to the phenylalanine over 15 residues. Solely the CDR3 DNA is kept, with 45 bases framed from the first base. Reading the germline V gene (reference sequence) gives CDR1 SGHNT and CDR2 YYREEE.